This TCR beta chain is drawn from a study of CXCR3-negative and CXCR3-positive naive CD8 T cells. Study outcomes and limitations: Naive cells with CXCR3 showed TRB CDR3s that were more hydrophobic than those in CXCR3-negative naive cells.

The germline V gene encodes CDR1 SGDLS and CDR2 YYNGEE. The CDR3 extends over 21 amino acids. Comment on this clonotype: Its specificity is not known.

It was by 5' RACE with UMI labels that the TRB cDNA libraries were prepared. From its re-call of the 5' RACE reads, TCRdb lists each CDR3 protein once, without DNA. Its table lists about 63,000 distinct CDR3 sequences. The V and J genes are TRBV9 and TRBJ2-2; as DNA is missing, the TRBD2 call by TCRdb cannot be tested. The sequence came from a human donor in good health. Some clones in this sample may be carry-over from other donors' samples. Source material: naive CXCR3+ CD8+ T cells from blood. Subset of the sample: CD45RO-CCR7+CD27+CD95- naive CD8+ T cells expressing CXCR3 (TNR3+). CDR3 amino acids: CASSSRPPNQLGSGNTGELFF.